This passage covers 21 T cell receptor beta chains from one sample sequenced in a study of blood T cell repertoires in COVID-19. The data were produced by immunoSEQ multiplex PCR, yet TCRdb's version contains in-frame clones alone and is incomplete. This sample has around 95,000 clones, with more than 75% found just once. The sample was peripheral blood. The receptor source for this set is a man aged 25-45 years in a cohort sampled during active COVID-19.

The chain uses TRBV3-1 (or the pseudogene TRBV3-2) and TRBJ1-1, with D unresolved. The CDR3 spans 14 residues. Trimming stripped 0 bases from V and 6 bases from J, with 11 bases between. Germline V gene data show CDR1 as LGHDT and CDR2 as YNNKEL (reference sequence). Here the CDR3 DNA reads TGTGCCAGCAGCCAAGATCTCAGGTCCCCTGAAGCTTTCTTT. It is translated as CASSQDLRSPEAFF.

As DNA, the CDR3 is TGTGCCATCAGTGAGGGCCCTAACAGGGCCCAAGAGACCCAGTACTTC. Encoded protein: CAISEGPNRAQETQYF. The chain has TRBV10-3 and TRBJ2-5; D perhaps matches TRBD1 (6 bases). The CDR3 is 16 residues long. Germline CDR1 and CDR2: ENHRY and SYGVKD. V gave up 2 bases and J gave up 1 base, with 14 bases separating them.

This chain joins TRBV5-1 and TRBJ2-7, with D possibly TRBD1 on 5 matching bases. This CDR3 region has 14 residues. Germline values: CDR1 SGHRS, CDR2 YFSETQ. With 2 bases removed from V and 0 bases from J, the gap between germline ends came to 9 bases. For the CDR3, the DNA is TGCGCCAGCAGCTTTCCGGACAACTCCTACGAGCAGTACTTC. The encoded protein is CASSFPDNSYEQYF.

The rearrangement links TRBV28 to TRBJ1-2, with a possible D match to TRBD1 (6 bases). The V and J ends lost 2 bases and 4 bases respectively, with 11 bases between them. This CDR3 comprises 14 residues. Looked up from germline, CDR1 is MDHEN and CDR2 is SYDVKM. The CDR3 region is CASSLPGQLYGYTF. The DNA for the CDR3 is TGTGCCAGCAGTTTACCTGGACAGCTCTATGGCTACACCTTC.

The chain's CDR3 is CASSQALEVQYF. CDR3 sequence (DNA): TGTGCCAGCAGCCAAGCGCTAGAAGTGCAGTACTTC. The chain has TRBV3-1 (or the pseudogene TRBV3-2) and TRBJ2-7; no clear D gene. Germline loops: CDR1 LGHDT, CDR2 YNNKEL (reference sequence). This CDR3 spans 12 amino acids. The V and J ends lost 1 base and 9 bases respectively, with 10 bases between them.

This clone was observed a single time. The chain combines TRBV7-9 with TRBJ1-1, with D possibly being TRBD1 (5 bases). Trimming shortened V by 6 bases and J by 1 base, and 9 bases separated the two germline ends. This CDR3 contains 13 residues. CDR1 is SEHNR and CDR2 is FQNEAQ in the germline V gene (reference sequence). The CDR3 DNA reads as TGTGCCAGCAGTCGACAGCCGAACACTGAAGCTTTCTTT. Its translation is CASSRQPNTEAFF.

The genes are TRBV18 and TRBJ1-3; tentative D call: TRBD1 (6 bases). Trimming cost V 3 bases and J 0 bases, with 15 bases left between them. CDR3 length: 17 amino acids. Germline CDR1 is KGHSH and CDR2 is LQKENI. CDR3 DNA: TGTGCCAGCTCACCCGGCAGGGACATTCGCTCTGGAAACACCATATATTTT. It codes for CASSPGRDIRSGNTIYF.

The genes are TRBV7-2 and TRBJ2-1; maybe TRBD2 (7 bases). The CDR3 loop spans 17 amino acids. Trimming took off 5 bases at V and 7 bases at J, with 24 bases between the two ends. The germline gives CDR1 SGHTA, CDR2 FQGNSA. The CDR3 nucleotides are TGTGCCAGCAGCCCCATTCCCGTAGGGGGGGATGGGAATGAGCAGTTCTTC. As protein: CASSPIPVGGDGNEQFF.

This chain connects TRBV27 to TRBJ2-1; 9 bases are shared with TRBD1. Germline V CDR1 and CDR2: MNHEY, SMNVEV (reference sequence). Trimming removed 8 bases from V and 5 bases from J; junction bases left unmatched: 13. CDR3 length equals 16 residues. DNA of the CDR3: TGTGCCAGCGGGGACAGGGTTTACGGGGATGACAATGAGCAGTTCTTC. Translated: CASGDRVYGDDNEQFF.

This chain joins TRBV11-2 and TRBJ1-1; the match to TRBD1 covers 7 bases. V lost 0 bases, J lost 2 bases, and 9 bases stayed unmatched. CDR1 and CDR2 (germline): SGHAT, FQNNGV. The CDR3 contains 17 residues. CDR3 nucleotides: TGTGCCAGCAGCTTAGATCTATACGGGACAGACAACACTGAAGCTTTCTTT. It yields the protein CASSLDLYGTDNTEAFF.

The V call is TRBV9, the J call TRBJ2-1, with D unresolved. With 4 bases removed from V and 2 bases from J, the gap between germline ends came to 4 bases. Germline values: CDR1 SGDLS, CDR2 YYNGEE. The CDR3 is 12 residues long. Here the CDR3 DNA reads TGTGCCAGCAGCCCAGCCTACAATGAGCAGTTCTTC. Translated: CASSPAYNEQFF.

The V gene is TRBV7-2, the J gene TRBJ2-7; 10 positions agree with TRBD1. V lost 5 bases, J lost 4 bases, and 5 bases stayed unmatched. CDR1 is SGHTA and CDR2 is FQGNSA in the germline V gene. There are 14 residues in the CDR3. The CDR3 here is CASSPGTGVYEQYF. The CDR3 nucleotides are TGTGCCAGCAGCCCCGGGACAGGGGTGTACGAGCAGTACTTC.

In its sample, this clone was seen once. The rearrangement joins TRBV27 to TRBJ2-3, with 8 bases fitting TRBD2. CDR3 length: 16 residues. The germline CDR1 and CDR2 sequences are MNHEY and SMNVEV (reference sequence). V lost 6 bases, J lost 2 bases, and 10 bases stayed unmatched. The CDR3 DNA sequence: TGTGCCAGCAGCCTAGGAGCGGGGGCCTTCACAGATACGCAGTATTTT. Translated: CASSLGAGAFTDTQYF.

The gene calls are TRBV30 and TRBJ1-1; maybe TRBD1 (5 bases). The CDR3 spans 13 residues. V shed 1 base and J shed 2 bases, with 8 bases lying between them. The V gene's germline CDR1 is GTSNPN and CDR2 SVGIG (reference sequence). The CDR3 DNA reads as TGTGCCTGGAGTGGGGGCACCAACACTGAAGCTTTCTTT. Residues: CAWSGGTNTEAFF. Full variable domain (rest looked up from reference TRBV30 and TRBJ1-1): SQTIHQWPATLVQPVGSPLSLECTVEGTSNPNLYWYRQAAGRGLQLLFYSVGIGQISSEVPQNLSASRPQDRQFILSSKKLLLSDSGFYLCAWSGGTNTEAFFGQGTRLTVV.

The chain combines TRBV7-2 with TRBJ1-2, with 10 bases lining up with TRBD1. J lost 2 bases, V lost 3 bases, and 12 bases had no gene match. The CDR3 covers 18 residues. CDR1 SGHTA and CDR2 FQGNSA come from the germline V gene. The CDR3 here is CASSLAPGTGVLNYGYTF. The DNA of the CDR3 is TGTGCCAGCAGCTTGGCACCCGGGACAGGGGTCTTAAACTATGGCTACACCTTC.

The CDR3 sequence is CASSPSGTDGYTF. CDR3 nucleotide sequence: TGTGCCAGCAGCCCCTCCGGGACAGACGGCTACACCTTC. The chain has TRBV3-1 (or the pseudogene TRBV3-2) and TRBJ1-2, with 7 bases aligning to TRBD1. This CDR3 is built from 13 residues. With V trimmed by 4 bases and J by 8 bases, 7 bases remained unmatched. CDR1 and CDR2 (germline): LGHDT, YNNKEL (reference sequence).

The table lists this clone with a count of one. The genes are TRBV15 and TRBJ1-5, with D uncertain. The length of the CDR3 is 14 residues. CDR1 and CDR2 (germline): LNHNV, YYDKDF (reference sequence). V was pared by 3 bases and J by 3 bases, with 9 bases between. This chain's CDR3 is CATSRAGVNQPQHF. CDR3 nucleotide sequence: TGTGCCACCAGCAGGGCCGGGGTCAATCAGCCCCAGCATTTT.

The table lists this clone with a count of one. The rearrangement joins TRBV5-1 to TRBJ1-1; D is perhaps TRBD1 (6 bases). V lost 6 bases and J lost 1, with 16 bases in between. This CDR3 spans 15 amino acids. The germline gives CDR1 SGHRS, CDR2 YFSETQ. The CDR3 coding sequence is TGCGCCAGCACCCTCGAGGGGGGGAAGAACACTGAAGCTTTCTTT. This codes for CASTLEGGKNTEAFF.

This clone appeared a single time. The chain links TRBV5-6 to TRBJ1-1; 7 bases match TRBD1. Germline V gives CDR1 SGHDT, CDR2 YYEEEE. The CDR3 length is 16 residues. V was clipped by 4 bases and J by 4 bases; unmatched bases: 13. For the CDR3, the DNA is TGTGCCAGCAGCCCGGAACCACAGGGGAAGACCACTGAAGCTTTCTTT. Translation: CASSPEPQGKTTEAFF. Variable domain in full (rest from reference TRBV5-6 and TRBJ1-1): DAGVTQSPTHLIKTRGQQVTLRCSPKSGHDTVSWYQQALGQGPQFIFQYYEEEERQRGNFPDRFSGHQFPNYSSELNVNALLLGDSALYLCASSPEPQGKTTEAFFGQGTRLTVV.

The chain is built from TRBV30 and TRBJ2-1; 8 positions match TRBD2. Germline CDR1 and CDR2: GTSNPN and SVGIG (reference sequence). This CDR3 has 17 residues. J was trimmed by 7 bases and V by 0 bases; bases with no gene match: 14. The chain's CDR3 is CAWSVISQAGGLNEQFF. CDR3 bases: TGTGCCTGGAGTGTAATCTCCCAGGCGGGGGGATTGAATGAGCAGTTCTTC.

The V and J genes are TRBV12-3 or TRBV12-4 and TRBJ2-3; 10 bases align to TRBD2. Unmatched junction bases numbered 6, after V lost 10 bases and J lost 5 bases. The CDR3 consists of 13 residues. The CDR3 sequence is CATQRGGEDTQYF. The CDR3 DNA reads as TGTGCCACACAGCGGGGGGGTGAAGATACGCAGTATTTT.